The 2 T cell receptor beta chains given below trace back to one sample, sequenced in a study of blood T cell repertoires in COVID-19. Assay used: immunoSEQ multiplex PCR; TCRdb lists only in-frame clones, some missing. The sample holds under 300,000 clones, about nine tenths seen once. The sequencing sample was made of peripheral blood. These receptors were taken from a woman between 40 and 50 years old who had recovered from COVID-19.

The rearrangement uses TRBV2 and TRBJ2-3; a weak D match, TRBD2 (6 bases). With 7 bases removed from V and 6 bases from J, the gap between germline ends came to 14 bases. CDR1 is SNHLY and CDR2 is FYNNEI in the germline V gene. The CDR3 is 13 amino acids. The CDR3 nucleotides are TGTGCCAGCAACACGGGGGAGGCCGATACGCAGTATTTT. It encodes CASNTGEADTQYF. Full variable domain (missing parts from reference TRBV2 and TRBJ2-3): EPEVTQTPSHQVTQMGQEVILRCVPISNHLYFYWYRQILGQKVEFLVSFYNNEISEKSEIFDDQFSVERPDGSNFTLKIRSTKLEDSAMYFCASNTGEADTQYFGPGTRLTVL.

V and J are TRBV27 and TRBJ2-1; TRBD2 matches at 9 bases. The CDR3 runs to 17 residues. The trim removed 2 bases at V and 2 bases at J, leaving 7 bases unmatched. CDR1 is MNHEY, CDR2 SMNVEV, per germline (reference sequence). The CDR3 nucleotides are TGTGCCAGCAGTTTAAGGGCGGGAGGGGTTCCCTACAATGAGCAGTTCTTC. Residues: CASSLRAGGVPYNEQFF.